A single sample is the source of the 17 T cell receptor beta chains below, sequenced in a study of T-cell memory formation after mild COVID-19. TCRdb re-called the 5' RACE reads with MiXCR, one entry per CDR3 protein. This sample carries about 170,000 distinct CDR3 sequences, under 15% of them seen once, and the ten largest clones take about 3.6%. Material: PBMCs or a T cell subset sorted from them (not recorded which). The receptors originated from a man aged 18 to 30 who had mild COVID-19 (a few samples of this study predate the infection). Cell type and time point are not known.

This clonotype was observed many times. The chain couples TRBV6-6 to TRBJ2-5; D ambiguous. The CDR3 contains 12 residues. Per germline, CDR1 MNHNY and CDR2 SVGAGI (reference sequence). V dropped 7 bases and J dropped 5 bases, with 11 bases sitting between them. CDR3 coding DNA: TGTGCCAGCACCCGACCCATGGAGACCCAGTACTTC. It translates to CASTRPMETQYF.

This clonotype has a handful of counts. One junction end does not reproduce the germline sequence, and a read error may be involved. The gene calls are TRBV7-7 and TRBJ2-2, with 10 bases lining up with TRBD1. The CDR3 consists of 17 residues. CDR1 and CDR2 (germline): SSHAT, FNYEAQ (reference sequence). The CDR3 bases are TGTGCTAGCAGCCGGGACAGGGGCGGGTTTGACACCGGGGAGCTGTTTTTT. Protein: CASSRDRGGFDTGELFF.

There are many counts of this clonotype. V usage is TRBV7-9 and J usage is TRBJ2-4; D may be TRBD1 (6 bases). The CDR3 extends over 14 amino acids. The germline gives CDR1 SEHNR, CDR2 FQNEAQ (reference sequence). V dropped 3 bases and J dropped 6 bases, with 12 bases sitting between them. This chain's CDR3 is CASSFQGSPNIQYF. As DNA, the CDR3 is TGTGCCAGCAGCTTTCAGGGGTCTCCAAACATTCAGTACTTC.

This clonotype was observed a handful of times. This sequence joins TRBV6-1 and TRBJ2-1; the D call may be TRBD1 or TRBD2 (5 bases each). CDR3 length equals 12 residues. With 2 bases removed from V and 8 bases from J, the gap between germline ends came to 7 bases. Germline lookup yields CDR1 MNHNS and CDR2 SASEGT. The CDR3 here is CASSERGDEQFF. CDR3 nucleotide sequence: TGTGCCAGCAGTGAACGGGGCGATGAGCAGTTCTTC.

The chain recombines TRBV7-2 with TRBJ1-4; 7 nucleotides align to TRBD1. The germline CDR1 and CDR2 sequences are SGHTA and FQGNSA. Unmatched junction bases numbered 8, after V lost 5 bases and J lost 8 bases. The CDR3 is 14 residues long. The CDR3 here is CASSLRQGTEKLFF. The CDR3 bases are TGTGCCAGCAGCCTGCGACAGGGAACCGAAAAACTGTTTTTT.

The table lists this clonotype with a few counts. This chain links TRBV5-6 with TRBJ2-5; TRBD1 agrees at 11 bases. J lost 5 bases, V lost 6 bases, and 9 bases had no gene match. CDR1 is SGHDT and CDR2 is YYEEEE in the germline V gene. The CDR3 covers 15 residues. DNA of the CDR3: TGTGCCAGCAACCTCGGACAGGGGGCGGTGGAGACCCAGTACTTC. It codes for CASNLGQGAVETQYF.

This clonotype was observed at least ten times. The rearrangement joins TRBV4-1 to TRBJ2-7; 7 bases align to TRBD1. This CDR3 is built from 13 residues. Germline CDR1 and CDR2: MGHRA and YSYEKL. V shed 4 bases, J shed 3 bases, and the junction held 3 bases outside the gene matches. For the CDR3, the DNA is TGCGCCAGCAGCCCTTGGGACAGCTACGAGCAGTACTTC. This encodes CASSPWDSYEQYF.

This clonotype has only a few counts. The rearrangement joins TRBV7-9 to TRBJ2-5, with D possibly TRBD2 on 6 matching bases. This CDR3 contains 13 residues. CDR1 is SEHNR and CDR2 is FQNEAQ in the germline V gene (reference sequence). V shed 8 bases and J shed 6 bases, with 16 bases lying between them. This chain's CDR3 is CASGGTYSQTQYF. The CDR3 bases are TGTGCCAGCGGAGGGACTTATTCTCAGACCCAGTACTTC.

This clonotype has just a few counts. The gene calls are TRBV20-1 and TRBJ2-7; D is unclear. The CDR3 totals 11 residues. V gave up 5 bases and J gave up 7 bases, with 12 bases separating them. CDR1 DFQATT and CDR2 SNEGSKA come from the germline V gene (reference sequence). This CDR3 reads CSAYSGLEQYV. DNA for the CDR3: TGCAGTGCTTACAGTGGGTTGGAGCAGTACGTC.

This clonotype was detected a few times. The chain has TRBV4-3 and TRBJ2-5; 8 bases are shared with TRBD2. CDR3 length equals 15 residues. Germline values: CDR1 LGHNA, CDR2 YSLEER. J was trimmed by 5 bases and V by 2 bases; bases with no gene match: 7. The CDR3 protein is CASSQSRGAGETQYF. The CDR3 nucleotides read TGCGCCAGCAGCCAATCGCGGGGGGCCGGGGAGACCCAGTACTTC.

This clonotype showed up just a few times. V is TRBV5-5 and J is TRBJ1-1, with D unresolved. In germline, CDR1 is SGHKS, CDR2 YYEKEE (reference sequence). The CDR3 totals 17 residues. Trimming took off 5 bases at V and 6 bases at J, with 26 bases between the two ends. The CDR3 loop reads CASRESFLLRYWAEAFF. Written as DNA, the CDR3 is TGTGCCAGCAGGGAATCTTTCTTACTTCGGTATTGGGCTGAAGCTTTCTTT.

This clonotype has a handful of counts. The CDR3 loop reads CASSLFSGRAYEGQYF. In DNA, the CDR3 is TGCGCCAGCAGCTTGTTTTCGGGACGGGCTTATGAGGGGCAGTATTTT. This chain links TRBV5-1 with TRBJ2-3; D might be TRBD1 or TRBD2, each matching 5 bases. Germline V gene sequence: CDR1 SGHRS, CDR2 YFSETQ. CDR3 size: 16 residues. The ends were cut back, 1 base at V and 11 bases at J, with 23 bases in the middle.

The DNA of the CDR3 is TGTGCCAGCAGTTACTCAGGACAGGGCCAGTTTGGCTACACCTTC. This sequence encodes CASSYSGQGQFGYTF. The chain carries TRBV6-5 and TRBJ1-2; 8 bases map to TRBD1. Looked up from germline, CDR1 is MNHEY and CDR2 is SVGAGI. The V and J ends lost 0 bases and 7 bases, in that order; junction bases with no gene match: 7. The CDR3 spans 15 residues.

The chain has TRBV11-2 and TRBJ2-7; D assignment may be TRBD1 or TRBD2 (6 bases each). V was cut by 0 bases and J by 7 bases, with 19 bases left in between. From germline, CDR1 is SGHAT and CDR2 FQNNGV. CDR3 length: 16 amino acids. The chain's CDR3 is CASSLDRRGYSREQYV. The CDR3, as DNA: TGTGCCAGCAGCTTAGATCGGAGGGGGTACTCTCGGGAGCAGTACGTC.

In this sample, this clonotype turned up a few times. The chain links TRBV24-1 to TRBJ2-3, with a tentative D call TRBD1 (5 bases). This CDR3 region has 16 residues. Trimming left V 1 base short and J 1 base short, with 11 bases between. CDR1 is KGHDR and CDR2 is SFDVKD in the germline V gene. CDR3 sequence reads: CATSDLSTGGTDTQYF. The DNA of the CDR3 is TGTGCCACCAGTGATTTATCAACAGGAGGCACAGATACGCAGTATTTT.

The table lists this clonotype with many counts. This chain uses TRBV7-9 with TRBJ2-1; D may match TRBD1 or TRBD2 (6 bases each). The CDR3 extends over 14 amino acids. The germline CDR1 and CDR2 sequences are SEHNR and FQNEAQ (reference sequence). Trimming shortened V by 5 bases and J by 4 bases, and 12 bases separated the two germline ends. The CDR3 spells CASSPGGGYNEQFF. The CDR3 region has the DNA TGTGCCAGCAGCCCCGGAGGGGGATACAATGAGCAGTTCTTC.

The CDR3 DNA is TGTGCCAGCAGCTTCCGCGTCAGCTCCTACGAGCAGTACGTC. Its translation is CASSFRVSSYEQYV. The rearrangement joins TRBV7-2 to TRBJ2-7; D gene unclear. Germline V gives CDR1 SGHTA, CDR2 FQGNSA. V lost 3 bases, J lost 0 bases, and 9 bases lay in between. The CDR3 totals 14 residues.